Below are 23 T cell receptor beta chains sequenced from a single sample in a study of cytomegalovirus exposure and HLA in healthy donors. Researchers ran the PCR with 60 Vbeta and 13 Jbeta primers. The protocol was immunoSEQ multiplex PCR, while the TCRdb copy is restricted to in-frame clones and leaves out a portion. The sample holds about 130,000 clones, roughly 82% seen once. The sequenced sample was PBMCs. The receptors stem from a woman under 30 in good health and CMV-seropositive.

The chain couples TRBV5-1 to TRBJ2-1; 9 nucleotides agree with TRBD2. V gave up 4 bases and J gave up 8 bases; unmatched junction bases: 10. CDR3 length equals 15 residues. CDR1 SGHRS and CDR2 YFSETQ come from the germline V gene. The CDR3 here is CASSEGTSPVDEQFF. The CDR3, as DNA: TGCGCCAGCAGCGAGGGGACTAGCCCTGTCGATGAGCAGTTCTTC.

The chain couples TRBV6-7 to TRBJ1-4; D is unresolved. TRBV6-7 is labeled an ORF, and its function is uncertain. V dropped 8 bases and J dropped 2 bases, with 12 bases sitting between them. The CDR3 totals 14 residues. The CDR3 bases are TGTGCCAGCGTTCCAGCGAAGACTAATGAAAAACTGTTTTTT. This gives the protein CASVPAKTNEKLFF.

V gene TRBV28 combines with J gene TRBJ2-7, with D maybe TRBD1 (5 bases). The V end lost 6 bases, the J end lost 0 bases, and 9 bases lay between the germline ends. This CDR3 is 13 amino acids long. The germline V gene encodes CDR1 MDHEN and CDR2 SYDVKM. The CDR3 here is CASRYRSSYEQYF. Written as DNA, the CDR3 is TGTGCCAGCAGGTACAGGAGCTCCTACGAGCAGTACTTC.

J is TRBJ2-1 and V is TRBV21-1; TRBD2 reflects the table's D call only, with no check against the DNA. TRBV21-1 corresponds to a pseudogene. CDR3 length: 13 amino acids. CDR3 residues: CASSLTTNNEQFF. CDR3 DNA: TGTGCCAGCAGCCTTACTACGAACAATGAGCAGTTCTTC.

This chain joins TRBV7-9 and TRBJ2-5; 16 nucleotides line up with TRBD2. CDR3 length equals 16 residues. V shed 5 bases and J 4 bases; nucleotides not matched to a gene: 4. The V gene's germline CDR1 is SEHNR and CDR2 FQNEAQ (reference sequence). CDR3 protein: CASSPGLAGGAETQYF. CDR3 nucleotides: TGTGCCAGCAGCCCGGGACTAGCGGGGGGGGCAGAGACCCAGTACTTC.

The J gene is TRBJ2-5, the V gene TRBV11-2; a possible D gene is TRBD2 (5 bases). Per the germline V gene, CDR1 is SGHAT and CDR2 is FQNNGV. The ends were cut back, 0 bases at V and 6 bases at J, with 14 bases in the middle. CDR3 size: 15 residues. DNA of the CDR3: TGTGCCAGCAGCTTAGATGGCCAATCTAGCCAGACCCAGTACTTC. Translating gives CASSLDGQSSQTQYF.

V and J are TRBV4-1 and TRBJ1-1; 8 bases are shared with TRBD1. Germline CDR1 reads MGHRA; CDR2 reads YSYEKL. The J segment lost 4 bases and the V segment lost 4 bases, leaving 5 bases of the junction unmatched. The CDR3 has 14 residues. CDR3 residues: CASSRQGAGTEAFF. In nucleotides, the CDR3 is TGCGCCAGCAGCCGCCAGGGGGCCGGCACTGAAGCTTTCTTT.

The V and J genes are TRBV5-6 and TRBJ2-3; a possible D gene is TRBD1 (5 bases). Germline CDR1 reads SGHDT; CDR2 reads YYEEEE. Trimming left V 4 bases short and J 6 bases short, with 21 bases between. The CDR3 sequence is 16 residues long. CDR3 in DNA: TGTGCCAGCAGCCCCGACAAGGGGCGAGTTTCCGATACGCAGTATTTT. This translates into CASSPDKGRVSDTQYF. Drawing the rest from reference TRBV5-6 and TRBJ2-3, the complete variable domain is DAGVTQSPTHLIKTRGQQVTLRCSPKSGHDTVSWYQQALGQGPQFIFQYYEEEERQRGNFPDRFSGHQFPNYSSELNVNALLLGDSALYLCASSPDKGRVSDTQYFGPGTRLTVL.

This clone was counted a few times. The likely explanation is a read error, given a far larger clone one base away. V usage is TRBV6-5 and J usage is TRBJ2-5, with TRBD2 identical over 10 bases. The germline V gene encodes CDR1 MNHEY and CDR2 SVGAGI. V lost 4 bases, J lost 1 base, and 3 bases stayed unmatched. There are 15 residues in the CDR3. The CDR3 DNA reads as TGTGCCAGCAGTTGGCTAGCGGGGGCCCAAGAGACCCAGTACTTC. Translation: CASSWLAGAQETQYF.

This rearrangement joins TRBV11-3 to TRBJ2-3, with TRBD2 identical over 8 bases. After removal of 5 bases from V and 6 bases from J, the junction contained 7 bases not matched to a gene. The CDR3 spans 14 residues. CDR1 is SGHNT and CDR2 is YENEEA in the germline V gene. CDR3 sequence (DNA): TGTGCCAGCAGCAAGGGACTAGTTGCGGATACGCAGTATTTT. Translating it yields CASSKGLVADTQYF.

The chain recombines TRBV5-1 with TRBJ2-3; 8 bases are shared with TRBD2. V lost 3 bases and J lost 5; bases outside the gene matches: 5. The germline V gene has CDR1 SGHRS and CDR2 YFSETQ. This CDR3 is 14 amino acids long. The CDR3 sequence is CASSSRGGVDTQYF. CDR3 DNA sequence: TGCGCCAGCAGCTCACGGGGGGGCGTAGATACGCAGTATTTT.

The CDR3 reads CASSATGLSSYEQYF. The CDR3 DNA reads as TGTGCCAGCAGCGCTACAGGCCTTAGCTCCTACGAGCAGTACTTC. The V gene is TRBV13, the J gene TRBJ2-7, with a tentative D call TRBD1 (5 bases). CDR3 length equals 15 residues. The germline V gene encodes CDR1 PRHDT and CDR2 FYEKMQ (reference sequence). V lost 5 bases, J lost 0 bases, and 14 bases lay in between.

The sample holds one count of this clone. The chain combines TRBV5-1 with TRBJ2-3; D possibly corresponds to TRBD1 (5 bases). CDR1 is SGHRS and CDR2 is YFSETQ in the germline V gene. Trimming stripped 0 bases from V and 10 bases from J, with 24 bases between. The CDR3 totals 17 residues. The CDR3 reads CASSLGSGWGSEASQYF. As DNA, the CDR3 is TGCGCCAGCAGCTTGGGATCAGGGTGGGGCTCAGAGGCGTCGCAGTATTTT.

The chain couples TRBV4-1 to TRBJ2-1, with a possible D match to TRBD1 (6 bases). The V end lost 0 bases, the J end lost 3 bases, and 12 bases lay between the germline ends. The V gene's germline CDR1 is MGHRA and CDR2 YSYEKL. The CDR3 totals 16 residues. The CDR3 coding sequence is TGCGCCAGCAGCCAAGATCCCACAGGGTTCTACAATGAGCAGTTCTTC. Translated: CASSQDPTGFYNEQFF.

The chain employs TRBV11-2 and TRBJ1-3; tentative D call: TRBD1 (6 bases). From germline, CDR1 is SGHAT and CDR2 FQNNGV. The CDR3 totals 13 residues. The germline V and J ends were trimmed by 10 bases and 4 bases, with 14 bases remaining between them. The CDR3 region has the DNA TGTGCCACCCGGGGGGGCGGGGGAAACACCATATATTTT. Amino acid sequence: CATRGGGGNTIYF. The whole variable domain, remainder taken from reference TRBV11-2 and TRBJ1-3, is EAGVAQSPRYKIIEKRQSVAFWCNPISGHATLYWYQQILGQGPKLLIQFQNNGVVDDSQLPKDRFSAERLKGVDSTLKIQPAKLEDSAVYLCATRGGGGNTIYFGEGSWLTVV.

The chain joins TRBV5-6 to TRBJ1-6, with 7 nucleotides matching TRBD1. In germline, CDR1 is SGHDT, CDR2 YYEEEE. After removal of 0 bases from V and 5 bases from J, the junction contained 2 bases not matched to a gene. CDR3 length equals 15 residues. CDR3 loop: CASSLGQGNNSPLHF. The CDR3 region has the DNA TGTGCCAGCAGCTTGGGACAGGGTAATAATTCACCCCTCCACTTT.

The chain links TRBV29-1 to TRBJ1-2; no definite D call. The V gene's germline CDR1 is SQVTM and CDR2 ANQGSEA. Trimming left V 1 base short and J 3 bases short, with 12 bases between. This CDR3 comprises 14 residues. DNA for the CDR3: TGCAGCGTTGAAGGGACCCCGGGAGACTATGGCTACACCTTC. Protein sequence: CSVEGTPGDYGYTF.

The chain links TRBV5-4 to TRBJ2-2; no reliable D call. Germline V lookup: CDR1 SGHNT, CDR2 YYREEE (reference sequence). This CDR3 is 12 amino acids long. V was cut by 1 base and J by 6 bases, with 4 bases left in between. The DNA of the CDR3 is TGTGCCAGCAGCTTGTCCTCCGGGGAGCTGTTTTTT. Its translation: CASSLSSGELFF.

This chain links TRBV2 with TRBJ1-2, with 10 bases matching TRBD1. Germline lookup yields CDR1 SNHLY and CDR2 FYNNEI. The CDR3 sequence is 15 residues long. V shed 4 bases and J 2 bases; nucleotides not matched to a gene: 4. The CDR3 is CASSAGQGSNYGYTF. CDR3 bases: TGTGCCAGCAGTGCGGGACAGGGGAGCAACTATGGCTACACCTTC.

V gene TRBV2 combines with J gene TRBJ1-5, with a tentative D call TRBD1 (6 bases). The CDR3 is 14 amino acids. Germline CDR1 reads SNHLY; CDR2 reads FYNNEI. With 6 bases removed from V and 5 bases from J, the gap between germline ends came to 14 bases. The DNA of the CDR3 is TGTGCCAGCAGCAAAGGGACAAACGATCAGCCCCAGCATTTT. Translated, it gives CASSKGTNDQPQHF.

J is TRBJ1-1 and V is TRBV15; D not resolved. CDR3 length: 15 amino acids. Looked up from germline, CDR1 is LNHNV and CDR2 is YYDKDF (reference sequence). V was shortened by 0 bases and J by 0 bases, with 8 bases between the two germline ends. The CDR3 DNA reads TGTGCCACCAGCAGAGATTTGTCAGTGAACACTGAAGCTTTCTTT. It yields the protein CATSRDLSVNTEAFF.

The chain is built from TRBV27 and TRBJ2-3; maybe TRBD2 (6 bases). CDR1 and CDR2 from the germline V gene are MNHEY and SMNVEV (reference sequence). This CDR3 region has 17 residues. V shed 0 bases and J shed 1 base, with 14 bases lying between them. CDR3 loop: CASSLSMRGGGTDTQYF. The CDR3, as DNA: TGTGCCAGCAGTTTATCGATGAGGGGAGGAGGCACAGATACGCAGTATTTT.

The chain combines TRBV6-1 with TRBJ1-1; D unclear. The germline V and J ends were trimmed by 4 bases and 3 bases, with 9 bases remaining between them. The CDR3 consists of 13 residues. Per the germline V gene, CDR1 is MNHNS and CDR2 is SASEGT. Written as DNA, the CDR3 is TGTGCCAGCAGTGTATATCCTCACACTGAAGCTTTCTTT. Translation: CASSVYPHTEAFF.